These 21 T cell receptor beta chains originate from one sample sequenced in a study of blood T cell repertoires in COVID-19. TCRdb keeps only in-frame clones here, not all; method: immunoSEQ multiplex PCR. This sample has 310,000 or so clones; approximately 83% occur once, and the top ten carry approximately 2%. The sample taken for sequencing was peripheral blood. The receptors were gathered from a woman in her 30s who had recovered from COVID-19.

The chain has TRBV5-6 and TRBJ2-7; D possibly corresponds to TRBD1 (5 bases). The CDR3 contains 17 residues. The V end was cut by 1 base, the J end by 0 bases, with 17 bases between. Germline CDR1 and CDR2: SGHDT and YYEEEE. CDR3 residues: CASSLRPDSPSSYEQYF. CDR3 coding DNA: TGTGCCAGCAGCTTGCGTCCCGACAGCCCGAGCTCCTACGAGCAGTACTTC. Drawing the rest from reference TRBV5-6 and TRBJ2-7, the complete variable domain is DAGVTQSPTHLIKTRGQQVTLRCSPKSGHDTVSWYQQALGQGPQFIFQYYEEEERQRGNFPDRFSGHQFPNYSSELNVNALLLGDSALYLCASSLRPDSPSSYEQYFGPGTRLTVT.

For the CDR3, the DNA is TGTGCCAGCAGTGCGGAGGACACCGGGGAGCTGTTTTTT. It is translated as CASSAEDTGELFF. The chain has TRBV6-4 and TRBJ2-2; perhaps TRBD2 as D (5 bases). The V gene lost 4 bases and the J gene lost 3 bases, with 6 bases spanning the gap. Germline CDR1 is MRHNA and CDR2 is SNTAGT. This CDR3 is built from 13 residues.

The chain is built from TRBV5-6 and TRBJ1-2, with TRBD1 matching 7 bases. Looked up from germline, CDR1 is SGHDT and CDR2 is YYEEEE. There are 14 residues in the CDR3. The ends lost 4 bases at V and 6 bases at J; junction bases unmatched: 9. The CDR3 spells CASSKNRGVDGYTF. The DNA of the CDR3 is TGTGCCAGCAGCAAAAACAGGGGAGTGGATGGCTACACCTTC.

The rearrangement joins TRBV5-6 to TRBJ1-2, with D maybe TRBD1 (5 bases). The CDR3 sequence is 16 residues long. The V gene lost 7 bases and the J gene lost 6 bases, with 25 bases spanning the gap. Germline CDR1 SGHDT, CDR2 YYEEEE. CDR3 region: CASLGLRGGLLNGYTF. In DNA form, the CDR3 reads TGTGCCAGCCTAGGGTTACGGGGGGGACTACTCAATGGCTACACCTTC.

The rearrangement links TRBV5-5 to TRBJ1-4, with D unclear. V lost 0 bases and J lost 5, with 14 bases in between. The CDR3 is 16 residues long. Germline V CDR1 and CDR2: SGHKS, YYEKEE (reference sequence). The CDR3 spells CASSLGAFGGNEKLFF. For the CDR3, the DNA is TGTGCCAGCAGCTTGGGGGCCTTCGGAGGAAATGAAAAACTGTTTTTT. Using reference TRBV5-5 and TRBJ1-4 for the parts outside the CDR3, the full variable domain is DAGVTQSPTHLIKTRGQQVTLRCSPISGHKSVSWYQQVLGQGPQFIFQYYEKEERGRGNFPDRFSARQFPNYSSELNVNALLLGDSALYLCASSLGAFGGNEKLFFGSGTQLSVL.

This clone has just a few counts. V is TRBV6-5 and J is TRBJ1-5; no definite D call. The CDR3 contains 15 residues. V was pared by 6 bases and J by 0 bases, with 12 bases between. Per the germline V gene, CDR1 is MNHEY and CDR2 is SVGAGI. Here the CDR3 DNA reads TGTGCCAGCAGCCCAGGAGGGCATAGCAATCAGCCCCAGCATTTT. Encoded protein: CASSPGGHSNQPQHF.

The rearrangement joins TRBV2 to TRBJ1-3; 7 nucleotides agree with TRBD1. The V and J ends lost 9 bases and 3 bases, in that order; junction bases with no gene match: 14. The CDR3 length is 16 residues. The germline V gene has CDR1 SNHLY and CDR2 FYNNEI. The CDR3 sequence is CASYPGTDYNGNTIYF. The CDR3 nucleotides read TGTGCCAGTTATCCCGGGACAGACTACAATGGAAACACCATATATTTT.

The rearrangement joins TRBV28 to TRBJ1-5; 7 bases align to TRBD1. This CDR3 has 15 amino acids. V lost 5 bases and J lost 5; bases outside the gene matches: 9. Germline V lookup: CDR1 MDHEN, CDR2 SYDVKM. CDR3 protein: CASSLGQGGHQPQHF. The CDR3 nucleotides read TGTGCCAGCAGTCTCGGGCAGGGGGGACATCAGCCCCAGCATTTT.

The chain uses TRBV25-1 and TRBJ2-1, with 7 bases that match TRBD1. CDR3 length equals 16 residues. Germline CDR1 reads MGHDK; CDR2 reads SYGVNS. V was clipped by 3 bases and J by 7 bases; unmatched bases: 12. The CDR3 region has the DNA TGTGCCAGCAGTGACCTCCGACAGGGTTCTGGGAATGAGCAGTTCTTC. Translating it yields CASSDLRQGSGNEQFF.

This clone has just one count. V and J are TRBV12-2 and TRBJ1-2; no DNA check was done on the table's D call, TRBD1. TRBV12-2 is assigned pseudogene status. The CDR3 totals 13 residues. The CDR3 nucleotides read TGTGCAAGTCGCTGCGACAGACCTCGGGGCTACACCTTC. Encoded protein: CASRCDRPRGYTF.

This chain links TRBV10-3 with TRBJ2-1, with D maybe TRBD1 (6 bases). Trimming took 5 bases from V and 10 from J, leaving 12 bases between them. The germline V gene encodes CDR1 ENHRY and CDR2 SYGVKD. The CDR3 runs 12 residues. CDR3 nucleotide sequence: TGTGCCATCAGTCAACAGGGTAGAGAGCAGTTCTTC. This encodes CAISQQGREQFF.

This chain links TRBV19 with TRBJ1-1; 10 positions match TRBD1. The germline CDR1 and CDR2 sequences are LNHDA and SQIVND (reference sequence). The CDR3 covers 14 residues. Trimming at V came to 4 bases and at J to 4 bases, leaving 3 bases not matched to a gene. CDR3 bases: TGTGCCAGTAGTAGGGGGACAGGGGCCACTGAAGCTTTCTTT. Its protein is CASSRGTGATEAFF.

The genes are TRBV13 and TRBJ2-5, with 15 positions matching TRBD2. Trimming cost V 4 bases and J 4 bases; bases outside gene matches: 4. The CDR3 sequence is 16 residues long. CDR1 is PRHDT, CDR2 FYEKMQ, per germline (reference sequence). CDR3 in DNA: TGTGCCAGCAGCTGGGGACTAGCGGGGGGATTAGAGACCCAGTACTTC. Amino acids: CASSWGLAGGLETQYF.

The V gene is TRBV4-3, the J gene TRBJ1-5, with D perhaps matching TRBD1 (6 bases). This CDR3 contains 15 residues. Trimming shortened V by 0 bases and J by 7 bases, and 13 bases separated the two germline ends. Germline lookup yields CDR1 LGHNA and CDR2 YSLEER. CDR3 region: CASSQDAGAGQPQHF. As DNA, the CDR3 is TGCGCCAGCAGCCAAGATGCAGGGGCAGGGCAGCCCCAGCATTTT.

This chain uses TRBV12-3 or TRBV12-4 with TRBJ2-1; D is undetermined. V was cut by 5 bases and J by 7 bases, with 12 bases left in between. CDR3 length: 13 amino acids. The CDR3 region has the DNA TGTGCCAGCAGTGGAGTGGTGGCAAATGAGCAGTTCTTC. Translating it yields CASSGVVANEQFF.

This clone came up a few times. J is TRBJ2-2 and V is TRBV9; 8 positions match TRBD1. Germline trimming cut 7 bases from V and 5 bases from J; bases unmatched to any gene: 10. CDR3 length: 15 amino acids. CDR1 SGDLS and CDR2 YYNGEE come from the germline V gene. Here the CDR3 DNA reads TGTGCCAGCTCAGGGACAGGCCGGAGGACCGGGGAGCTGTTTTTT. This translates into CASSGTGRRTGELFF.

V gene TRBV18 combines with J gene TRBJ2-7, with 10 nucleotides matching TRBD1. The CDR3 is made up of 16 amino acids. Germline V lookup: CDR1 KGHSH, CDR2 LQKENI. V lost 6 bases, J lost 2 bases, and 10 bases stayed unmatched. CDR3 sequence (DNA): TGTGCCAGCTCGCTTCTCGGGACAGGGGTCACCTACGAGCAGTACTTC. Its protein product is CASSLLGTGVTYEQYF.

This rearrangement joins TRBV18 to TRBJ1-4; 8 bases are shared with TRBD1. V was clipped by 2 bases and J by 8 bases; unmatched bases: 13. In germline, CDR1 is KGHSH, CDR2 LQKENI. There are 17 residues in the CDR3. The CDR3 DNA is TGTGCCAGCTCACCAAGGGACTTAGAGACAGGGGTGGAAAAACTGTTTTTT. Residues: CASSPRDLETGVEKLFF. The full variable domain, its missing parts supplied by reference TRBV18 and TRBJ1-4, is NAGVMQNPRHLVRRRGQEARLRCSPMKGHSHVYWYRQLPEEGLKFMVYLQKENIIDESGMPKERFSAEFPKEGPSILRIQQVVRGDSAAYFCASSPRDLETGVEKLFFGSGTQLSVL.

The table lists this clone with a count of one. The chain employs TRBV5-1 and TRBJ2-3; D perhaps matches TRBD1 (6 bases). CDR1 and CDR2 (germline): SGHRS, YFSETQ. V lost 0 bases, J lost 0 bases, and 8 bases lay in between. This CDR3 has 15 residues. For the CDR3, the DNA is TGCGCCAGCAGCTTGGTTGGGACAAGCACAGATACGCAGTATTTT. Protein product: CASSLVGTSTDTQYF.

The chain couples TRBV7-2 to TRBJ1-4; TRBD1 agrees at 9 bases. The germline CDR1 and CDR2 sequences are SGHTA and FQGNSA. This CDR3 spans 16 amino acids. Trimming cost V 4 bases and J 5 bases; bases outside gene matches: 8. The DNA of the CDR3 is TGTGCCAGCAGCTCCCGACCCGGGACAGGGAATGAAAAACTGTTTTTT. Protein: CASSSRPGTGNEKLFF. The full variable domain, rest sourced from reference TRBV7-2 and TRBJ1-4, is GAGVSQSPSNKVTEKGKDVELRCDPISGHTALYWYRQSLGQGLEFLIYFQGNSAPDKSGLPSDRFSAERTGGSVSTLTIQRTQQEDSAVYLCASSSRPGTGNEKLFFGSGTQLSVL.

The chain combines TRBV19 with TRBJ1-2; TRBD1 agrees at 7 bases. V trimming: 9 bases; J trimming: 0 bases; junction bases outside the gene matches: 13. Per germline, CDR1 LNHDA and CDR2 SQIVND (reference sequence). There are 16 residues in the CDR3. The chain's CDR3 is CASTTGYLSANYGYTF. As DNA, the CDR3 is TGTGCCAGCACGACAGGGTATCTCTCGGCTAACTATGGCTACACCTTC. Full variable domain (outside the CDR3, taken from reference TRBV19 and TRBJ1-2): DGGITQSPKYLFRKEGQNVTLSCEQNLNHDAMYWYRQDPGQGLRLIYYSQIVNDFQKGDIAEGYSVSREKKESFPLTVTSAQKNPTAFYLCASTTGYLSANYGYTFGSGTRLTVV.